Below, 17 T cell receptor beta chains from the same sample are listed, as sequenced in a study of blood T cell repertoires in COVID-19. Libraries were prepared by immunoSEQ multiplex PCR; TCRdb keeps only in-frame clonotypes and omits some of them. Of some 120,000 clones in the sample, around 76% were seen once. The sample comprised peripheral blood. The receptors here all came from an elderly man with COVID-19, enrolled during active disease.

The chain combines TRBV28 with TRBJ1-2; the match to TRBD1 covers 7 bases. From germline, CDR1 is MDHEN and CDR2 SYDVKM. The V and J ends lost 4 bases and 6 bases, in that order; junction bases with no gene match: 14. This CDR3 contains 16 residues. The CDR3: CASSSQGRGGVDGYTF. In DNA form, the CDR3 reads TGTGCCAGCAGTTCACAGGGTCGAGGGGGCGTCGATGGCTACACCTTC.

This clone came up once. The chain uses TRBV7-3 and TRBJ2-3; 8 bases are a match to TRBD1. The CDR3 length is 12 residues. Germline CDR1 reads SGHTA; CDR2 reads FQGTGA. The trim removed 5 bases at V and 8 bases at J, leaving 3 bases unmatched. The CDR3 region is CASSDRGGTQYF. The CDR3 nucleotides read TGTGCCAGCAGCGACAGGGGAGGTACGCAGTATTTT.

This chain uses TRBV5-1 with TRBJ2-3, with TRBD1 matching over 9 bases. Trimming took 7 bases from V and 10 from J; bases not matched to a gene: 13. In germline, CDR1 is SGHRS, CDR2 YFSETQ. The CDR3 length is 14 residues. The CDR3, as DNA: TGCGCCAGCGGACCGGGACAGGGTGACCCCTCGCAGTATTTT. Translated: CASGPGQGDPSQYF.

This sequence joins TRBV7-3 and TRBJ2-5, with 13 bases identical to TRBD2. After removal of 4 bases from V and 5 bases from J, the junction contained 1 base not matched to a gene. Germline V CDR1 and CDR2: SGHTA, FQGTGA. This CDR3 spans 14 amino acids. The CDR3 coding sequence is TGTGCCAGCAGCTGGACTAGCGGGAGTGAGACCCAGTACTTC. Amino acid sequence: CASSWTSGSETQYF.

This chain joins TRBV4-3 and TRBJ1-4, with 9 bases identical to TRBD1. Per germline, CDR1 LGHNA and CDR2 YSLEER. V lost 4 bases, J lost 0 bases, and 12 bases stayed unmatched. This CDR3 has 19 residues. The CDR3 region is CASSPYRTGVRATNEKLFF. DNA for the CDR3: TGCGCCAGCAGCCCCTATAGGACAGGGGTGAGGGCAACTAATGAAAAACTGTTTTTT.

This chain connects TRBV3-1 (or the pseudogene TRBV3-2) to TRBJ2-1, with 9 nucleotides matching TRBD2. This CDR3 comprises 17 residues. The V and J ends lost 3 bases and 7 bases, in that order; junction bases with no gene match: 13. CDR1 LGHDT and CDR2 YNNKEL come from the germline V gene (reference sequence). The CDR3 loop reads CASSHSSLAGRRNEQFF. The CDR3 DNA reads TGTGCCAGCAGCCACTCCTCCCTAGCGGGAAGAAGAAATGAGCAGTTCTTC.

The chain couples TRBV20-1 to TRBJ1-5; TRBD1 matches 10 bases. The V and J ends lost 3 bases and 0 bases, in that order; junction bases with no gene match: 2. Germline V gene data show CDR1 as DFQATT and CDR2 as SNEGSKA (reference sequence). This CDR3 region has 15 residues. The CDR3 nucleotides read TGCAGTGCTAGTGGGACAGGGGATAGCAATCAGCCCCAGCATTTT. This codes for CSASGTGDSNQPQHF.

This clone was detected a few times. In nucleotides, the CDR3 is TGTGCCAGCAGCGGGACACTAAATCGCGAGCAGTACTTC. Its protein product is CASSGTLNREQYF. The chain employs TRBV5-6 and TRBJ2-7; D is perhaps TRBD1 (6 bases). V gave up 4 bases and J gave up 6 bases, with 14 bases separating them. The CDR3 runs to 13 residues. CDR1 SGHDT and CDR2 YYEEEE come from the germline V gene.

V usage is TRBV7-3 and J usage is TRBJ2-3, with D tentatively TRBD2 (6 bases). There are 13 residues in the CDR3. Trimming stripped 5 bases from V and 6 bases from J, with 12 bases between. The germline V gene has CDR1 SGHTA and CDR2 FQGTGA. The CDR3 spells CASSAGGPDTQYF. The DNA of the CDR3 is TGTGCCAGCAGCGCCGGAGGGCCCGATACGCAGTATTTT. The entire variable domain, with the rest obtained from reference TRBV7-3 and TRBJ2-3, is as follows: GAGVSQTPSNKVTEKGKYVELRCDPISGHTALYWYRQSLGQGPEFLIYFQGTGAADDSGLPNDRFFAVRPEGSVSTLKIQRTERGDSAVYLCASSAGGPDTQYFGPGTRLTVL.

The chain recombines TRBV27 with TRBJ2-3; tentatively, D is TRBD2 (7 bases). Germline CDR1 MNHEY, CDR2 SMNVEV (reference sequence). V dropped 5 bases and J dropped 1 base, with 13 bases sitting between them. The CDR3 consists of 15 residues. Here the CDR3 DNA reads TGTGCCAGCAGTACTCAAGGGGGGGGCACAGATACGCAGTATTTT. Its protein product is CASSTQGGGTDTQYF.

J is TRBJ2-7 and V is TRBV28; D not certain. From germline, CDR1 is MDHEN and CDR2 SYDVKM. The ends were cut back, 4 bases at V and 1 base at J, with 14 bases in the middle. The length of the CDR3 is 15 residues. The CDR3 is CASSSASEASYEQYF. As DNA, the CDR3 is TGTGCCAGCAGTTCGGCGTCGGAAGCGTCCTACGAGCAGTACTTC.

The chain has TRBV5-4 and TRBJ2-5; perhaps TRBD2 as D (6 bases). The CDR3 consists of 16 residues. V lost 5 bases, J lost 1 base, and 18 bases lay in between. Germline CDR1 and CDR2: SGHNT and YYREEE (reference sequence). As DNA, the CDR3 is TGTGCCAGCAGTTCCGCCGGTAGCGGAAGCCAAGAGACCCAGTACTTC. Protein sequence: CASSSAGSGSQETQYF.

V is TRBV5-1 and J is TRBJ2-7; 8 nucleotides align to TRBD1. CDR3 size: 15 residues. With V trimmed by 4 bases and J by 3 bases, 9 bases remained unmatched. Germline V CDR1 and CDR2: SGHRS, YFSETQ. CDR3 protein: CASSRSGTGGYEQYF. Written as DNA, the CDR3 is TGCGCCAGCAGCCGTTCCGGGACAGGTGGCTACGAGCAGTACTTC.

This clone was seen a few times. The CDR3 region is CASSPPTGGNTGELFF. The CDR3 DNA reads TGTGCCAGCTCACCACCTACAGGGGGGAACACCGGGGAGCTGTTTTTT. The J gene is TRBJ2-2, the V gene TRBV18; TRBD1 matches 8 bases. The CDR3 runs 16 residues. CDR1 and CDR2 from the germline V gene are KGHSH and LQKENI. The J segment lost 1 base and the V segment lost 0 bases, leaving 1 base of the junction unmatched.

CDR3 residues: CATSDSMGGAGFTDTQYF. CDR3 nucleotides: TGTGCCACCAGTGACTCAATGGGGGGGGCAGGATTCACAGATACGCAGTATTTT. This chain links TRBV24-1 with TRBJ2-3; possibly TRBD2 for D (7 bases). The CDR3 length is 18 residues. Germline V gene data show CDR1 as KGHDR and CDR2 as SFDVKD. V lost 4 bases, J lost 2 bases, and 21 bases lay in between.

The chain employs TRBV6-1 and TRBJ1-6; D is undetermined. V was pared by 7 bases and J by 0 bases, with 10 bases between. The CDR3 totals 15 residues. Germline CDR1 reads MNHNS; CDR2 reads SASEGT. CDR3 nucleotides: TGTGCCAGCACCTACGGGAGCTCCTATAATTCACCCCTCCACTTT. Amino acids: CASTYGSSYNSPLHF.

This clone was counted only a few times. V is TRBV25-1 and J is TRBJ2-7, with 7 bases fitting TRBD1. Germline assignment: CDR1 MGHDK and CDR2 SYGVNS. This CDR3 has 13 amino acids. V lost 4 bases to trimming and J lost 9 bases; unmatched junction nucleotides: 9. This CDR3 reads CASSGIDRDGQYF. For the CDR3, the DNA is TGTGCCAGCAGTGGAATCGACAGGGATGGGCAGTACTTC.